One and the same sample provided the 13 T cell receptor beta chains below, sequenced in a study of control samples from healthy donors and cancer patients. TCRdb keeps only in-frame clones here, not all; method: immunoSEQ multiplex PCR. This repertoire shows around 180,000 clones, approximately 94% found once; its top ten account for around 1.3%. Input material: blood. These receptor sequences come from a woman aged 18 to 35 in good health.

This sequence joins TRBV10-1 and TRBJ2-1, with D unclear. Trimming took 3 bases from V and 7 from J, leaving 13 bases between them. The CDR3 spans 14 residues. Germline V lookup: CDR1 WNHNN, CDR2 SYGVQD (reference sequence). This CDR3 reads CASSEKTRPNEQFF. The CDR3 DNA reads TGCGCCAGCAGTGAAAAGACGAGGCCTAATGAGCAGTTCTTC.

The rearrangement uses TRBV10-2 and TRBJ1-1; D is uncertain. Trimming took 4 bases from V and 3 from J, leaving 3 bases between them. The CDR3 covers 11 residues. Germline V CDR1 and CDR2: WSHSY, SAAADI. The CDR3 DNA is TGCGCCAGCAGTGGGGACACTGAAGCTTTCTTT. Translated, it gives CASSGDTEAFF.

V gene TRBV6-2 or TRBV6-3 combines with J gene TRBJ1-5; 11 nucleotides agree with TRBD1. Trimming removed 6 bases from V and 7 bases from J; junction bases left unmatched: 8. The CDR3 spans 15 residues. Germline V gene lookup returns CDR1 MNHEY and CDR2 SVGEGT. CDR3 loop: CASSRPDRGRQPQHF. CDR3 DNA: TGTGCCAGCAGCCGGCCGGACAGGGGGCGACAGCCCCAGCATTTT.

CDR3 amino acids: CASSSVYEQYF. CDR3 nucleotides: TGTGCCAGCAGCTCCGTCTACGAGCAGTACTTC. The genes are TRBV5-5 and TRBJ2-7; D is uncertain. The germline gives CDR1 SGHKS, CDR2 YYEKEE (reference sequence). The CDR3 is made up of 11 amino acids. V was cut by 3 bases and J by 3 bases, with 4 bases left in between.

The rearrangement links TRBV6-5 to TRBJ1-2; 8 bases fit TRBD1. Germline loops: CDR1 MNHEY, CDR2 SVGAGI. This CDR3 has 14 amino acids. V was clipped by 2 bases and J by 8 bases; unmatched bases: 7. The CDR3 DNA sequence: TGTGCCAGCAGTTACCGTGACAGGGGAAGGGGCTACACCTTC. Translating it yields CASSYRDRGRGYTF.

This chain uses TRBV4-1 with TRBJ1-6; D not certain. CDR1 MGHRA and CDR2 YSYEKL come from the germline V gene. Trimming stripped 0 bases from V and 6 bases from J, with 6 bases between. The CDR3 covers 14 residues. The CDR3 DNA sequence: TGCGCCAGCAGCCAAGATCCACTTAATTCACCCCTCCACTTT. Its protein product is CASSQDPLNSPLHF.

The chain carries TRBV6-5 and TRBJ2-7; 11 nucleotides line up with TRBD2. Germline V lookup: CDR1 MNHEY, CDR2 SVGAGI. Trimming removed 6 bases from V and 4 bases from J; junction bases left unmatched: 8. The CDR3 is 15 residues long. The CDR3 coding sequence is TGTGCCAGCAGCCCCACTAGCGGGAGAAGGTACGAGCAGTACTTC. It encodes CASSPTSGRRYEQYF.

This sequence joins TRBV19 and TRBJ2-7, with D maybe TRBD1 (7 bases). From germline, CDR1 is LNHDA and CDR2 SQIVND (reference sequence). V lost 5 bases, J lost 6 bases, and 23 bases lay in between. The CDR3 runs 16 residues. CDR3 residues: CASSVPGVRGIGEQYF. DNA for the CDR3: TGTGCCAGTAGTGTACCGGGAGTCAGGGGGATCGGCGAGCAGTACTTC.

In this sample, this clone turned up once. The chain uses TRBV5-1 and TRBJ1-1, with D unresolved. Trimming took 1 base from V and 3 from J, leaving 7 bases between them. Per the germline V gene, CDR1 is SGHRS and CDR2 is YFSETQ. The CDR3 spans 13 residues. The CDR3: CASSLRLDTEAFF. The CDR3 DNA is TGCGCCAGCAGCTTGAGGTTGGACACTGAAGCTTTCTTT.

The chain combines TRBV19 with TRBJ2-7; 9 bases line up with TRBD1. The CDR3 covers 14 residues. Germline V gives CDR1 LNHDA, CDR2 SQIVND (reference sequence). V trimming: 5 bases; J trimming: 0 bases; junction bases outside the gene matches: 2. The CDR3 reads CASSGTGPSYEQYF. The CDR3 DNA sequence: TGTGCCAGTAGTGGGACAGGGCCCTCCTACGAGCAGTACTTC.

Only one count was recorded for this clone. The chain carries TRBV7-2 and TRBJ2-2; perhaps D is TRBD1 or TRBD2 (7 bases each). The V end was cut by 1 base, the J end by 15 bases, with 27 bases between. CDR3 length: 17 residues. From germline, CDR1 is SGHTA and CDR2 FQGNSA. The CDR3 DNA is TGTGCCAGCAGCTTAGGTGTGGGAGGGGGCGTTCCAGTTTCGTTGTTTTTT. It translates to CASSLGVGGGVPVSLFF.

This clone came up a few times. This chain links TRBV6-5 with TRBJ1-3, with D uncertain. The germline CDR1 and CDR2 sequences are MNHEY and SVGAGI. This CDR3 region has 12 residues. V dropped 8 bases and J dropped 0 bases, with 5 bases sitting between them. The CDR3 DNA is TGTGCCAGCCAGAGCTCTGGAAACACCATATATTTT. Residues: CASQSSGNTIYF.

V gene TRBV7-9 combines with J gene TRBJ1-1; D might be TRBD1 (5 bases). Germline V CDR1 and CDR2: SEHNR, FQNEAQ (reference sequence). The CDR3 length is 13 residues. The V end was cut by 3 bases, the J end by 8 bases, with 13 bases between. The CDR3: CASSFFGATEAFF. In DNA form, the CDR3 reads TGTGCCAGCAGCTTTTTTGGGGCGACAGAAGCTTTCTTT.